The sequence of this T cell receptor (beta chain) was determined in a study of shared clonotypes between healthy human individuals. Naivety among CD8 cells was defined by CD45RO negativity and positive CCR7 selection, thereby excluding terminally differentiated effector memory CD45RA+ cells. A few counts support this clone. Only in-frame clones appear in the TCRdb table, and some are missing; sequencing was by immunoSEQ multiplex PCR. The sample carries about 2 million clones, about 95% recorded once. This CDR3 is built from 14 residues. The V end lost 1 base, the J end lost 2 bases, and 9 bases lay between the germline ends. Germline V gene sequence: CDR1 PRHDT, CDR2 FYEKMQ (reference sequence).

The chain links TRBV13 to TRBJ2-7; D gene ambiguous. Specimen: naive CD8+ T cells sorted from blood. The sequence was obtained from a man aged 18-30 years in good health. The CDR3 is CASSLVDRTYEQYF. The CDR3 bases are TGTGCCAGCAGCTTAGTAGACCGAACCTACGAGCAGTACTTC.